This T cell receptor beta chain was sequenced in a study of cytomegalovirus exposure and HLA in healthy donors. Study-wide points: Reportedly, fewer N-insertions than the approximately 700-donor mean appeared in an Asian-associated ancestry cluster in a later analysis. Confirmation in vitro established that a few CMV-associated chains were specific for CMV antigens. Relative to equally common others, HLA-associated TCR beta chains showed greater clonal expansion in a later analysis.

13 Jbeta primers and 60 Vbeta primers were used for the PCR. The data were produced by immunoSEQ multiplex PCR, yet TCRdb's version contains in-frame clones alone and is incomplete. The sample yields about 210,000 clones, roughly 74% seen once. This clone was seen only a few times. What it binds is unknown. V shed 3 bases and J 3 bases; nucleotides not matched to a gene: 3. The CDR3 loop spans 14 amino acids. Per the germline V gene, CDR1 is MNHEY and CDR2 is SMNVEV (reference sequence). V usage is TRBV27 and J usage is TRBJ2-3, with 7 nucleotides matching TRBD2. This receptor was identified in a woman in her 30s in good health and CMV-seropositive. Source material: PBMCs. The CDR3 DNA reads TGTGCCAGCAGTTTGGGGCGGGGGACAGATACGCAGTATTTT. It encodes CASSLGRGTDTQYF.